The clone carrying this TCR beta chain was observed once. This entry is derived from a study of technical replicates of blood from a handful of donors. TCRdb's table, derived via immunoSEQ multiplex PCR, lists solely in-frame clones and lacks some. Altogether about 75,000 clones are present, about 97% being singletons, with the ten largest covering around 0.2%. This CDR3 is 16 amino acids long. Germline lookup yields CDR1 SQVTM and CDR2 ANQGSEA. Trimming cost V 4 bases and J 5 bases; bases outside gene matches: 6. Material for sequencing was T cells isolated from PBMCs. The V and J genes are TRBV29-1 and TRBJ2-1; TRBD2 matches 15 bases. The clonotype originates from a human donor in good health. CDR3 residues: CSVGGLAGGLDNEQFF. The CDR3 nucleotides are TGCAGCGTTGGGGGACTAGCGGGAGGCCTCGACAATGAGCAGTTCTTC.